This is a list of T cell receptor beta chains from one sample in a study of T cells in Graves' hyperthyroidism and ophthalmopathy. TCRdb re-called the multiplex PCR reads with MiXCR, one entry per CDR3 protein. Of a few hundred thousand distinct CDR3 sequences in the sample, 15% to 20% were seen once. Specimen: blood. Receptors were obtained from an older woman with Graves' ophthalmopathy. Each CDR3 is given with its conserved first and last residue. D genes are given only for firm matches. Clone size is stated in some rows and not others, as once, few, many or a class when expanded.

CDR3nt: TGCGCCAGCAGCCAAGATCGTAGGGAAACTAATGAAAAACTGTTTTTT; CDR3aa: CASSQDRRETNEKLFF; abundance: .; v_gene: TRBV4-3; d_gene: .; j_gene: TRBJ1-4
CDR3nt: TGTGCCAGCAGCCTCTTCAGGGGGGATGCCGGGGAGCTGTTTTTT; CDR3aa: CASSLFRGDAGELFF; abundance: many; v_gene: TRBV7-2; d_gene: .; j_gene: TRBJ2-2
CDR3nt: TGCGCCAGCAGCTTGGATCCGGGGAGCACAGATACGCAGTATTTT; CDR3aa: CASSLDPGSTDTQYF; abundance: many; v_gene: TRBV5-1; d_gene: .; j_gene: TRBJ2-3
CDR3nt: TGTGCCAGCAGTTACGGAGGGGGGCGCGGCCGTGAAGCTTTCTTT; CDR3aa: CASSYGGGRGREAFF; abundance: many; v_gene: TRBV6-6; d_gene: .; j_gene: TRBJ1-1
CDR3nt: TGTGCCAGCAGTTACTCGAGGCCTAGCGGGAGTGAGACCCAGTACTTC; CDR3aa: CASSYSRPSGSETQYF; abundance: many; v_gene: TRBV6-6; d_gene: TRBD2; j_gene: TRBJ2-5
CDR3nt: TGTGCCATCAGTCACAGGGGAGCTCAAGAGACCCAGTACTTC; CDR3aa: CAISHRGAQETQYF; abundance: few; v_gene: TRBV10-3; d_gene: TRBD1; j_gene: TRBJ2-5
CDR3nt: TGCAGCGTGAGGGGCTCTGGGGCCAACGTCCTGACTTTC; CDR3aa: CSVRGSGANVLTF; abundance: .; v_gene: TRBV29-1; d_gene: .; j_gene: TRBJ2-6
CDR3nt: TGTGCCATCAGCGGGGCAGATATGAGCTCCTACAATGAGCAGTTCTTC; CDR3aa: CAISGADMSSYNEQFF; abundance: few; v_gene: TRBV10-3; d_gene: .; j_gene: TRBJ2-1
CDR3nt: TGTGCCAGCAGCTTAGGGGCAGGTGGCAATCAGCCCCAGCATTTT; CDR3aa: CASSLGAGGNQPQHF; abundance: many; v_gene: TRBV7-2; d_gene: .; j_gene: TRBJ1-5
CDR3nt: TGTGCCAGCAGTGAACAGGGACGTATAGTGAACACTGAAGCTTTCTTT; CDR3aa: CASSEQGRIVNTEAFF; abundance: many; v_gene: TRBV2; d_gene: .; j_gene: TRBJ1-1
CDR3nt: TGTGCCAGCAGCGCCCGTCGGGACCCGAACACTGAAGCTTTCTTT; CDR3aa: CASSARRDPNTEAFF; abundance: many; v_gene: TRBV5-8; d_gene: .; j_gene: TRBJ1-1
CDR3nt: TGTGCCAGCAGCTTATCCGGCGGACAGGCTGATCAGCCCCAGCATTTT; CDR3aa: CASSLSGGQADQPQHF; abundance: few; v_gene: TRBV7-2; d_gene: TRBD1; j_gene: TRBJ1-5
CDR3nt: TGCGCCAGCAGCCAAGATCATTGGGCAGGGGGCAGCACAGATACGCAGTATTTT; CDR3aa: CASSQDHWAGGSTDTQYF; abundance: few; v_gene: TRBV4-3; d_gene: TRBD1; j_gene: TRBJ2-3
CDR3nt: TGTGCCAGCAGTTACGGGTCAGGCTGGTCCGGGGAGCTGTTTTTT; CDR3aa: CASSYGSGWSGELFF; abundance: many; v_gene: TRBV6-5; d_gene: .; j_gene: TRBJ2-2
CDR3nt: TGCGCCAGCAGCTTCTCCCCGGGGGGACAAGAGATCCAGTACTTC; CDR3aa: CASSFSPGGQEIQYF; abundance: few; v_gene: TRBV5-1; d_gene: .; j_gene: TRBJ2-5
CDR3nt: TGTGCCAGCATATCGGGGACAGGTTACAATCAGCCCCAGCATTTT; CDR3aa: CASISGTGYNQPQHF; abundance: .; v_gene: TRBV28; d_gene: TRBD1; j_gene: TRBJ1-5
CDR3nt: TGTGCCAGCAGTTCCCCGGGCGTCTCTGGAAACACCATATATTTT; CDR3aa: CASSSPGVSGNTIYF; abundance: few; v_gene: TRBV28; d_gene: .; j_gene: TRBJ1-3
CDR3nt: TGTGCCAGCTCACCATTTCAAAGCGGGAGAGGGTACGAGCAGTACTTC; CDR3aa: CASSPFQSGRGYEQYF; abundance: many; v_gene: TRBV18; d_gene: TRBD2; j_gene: TRBJ2-7
CDR3nt: TGCAGTGCTAGAGATGTGCAGAAGGGAAATACACCCCTCCACTTT; CDR3aa: CSARDVQKGNTPLHF; abundance: .; v_gene: TRBV20-1; d_gene: .; j_gene: TRBJ1-6
CDR3nt: TGTGCCAGCAGTACAGGGGGCGCATATACGCAGTATTTT; CDR3aa: CASSTGGAYTQYF; abundance: .; v_gene: TRBV28; d_gene: TRBD1; j_gene: TRBJ2-3
CDR3nt: TGTGCCAGCAGTGAAGGAGGTAGCGGAAGGACCTACAATGAGCAGTTCTTC; CDR3aa: CASSEGGSGRTYNEQFF; abundance: many; v_gene: TRBV2; d_gene: .; j_gene: TRBJ2-1
CDR3nt: TGTGCCAGCAGCGTAGCTGGGTCAGGGGGAGAAAAACTGTTTTTT; CDR3aa: CASSVAGSGGEKLFF; abundance: few; v_gene: TRBV9; d_gene: TRBD1; j_gene: TRBJ1-4
CDR3nt: TGTGCCAGCAGTTACGGTGGGACAGGGGATCGCGAGCAGTACTTC; CDR3aa: CASSYGGTGDREQYF; abundance: many; v_gene: TRBV6-2/TRBV6-3; d_gene: TRBD1; j_gene: TRBJ2-7
CDR3nt: TGTGCCAGCAGTAGTCAGGGGAGGATGAACACTGAAGCTTTCTTT; CDR3aa: CASSSQGRMNTEAFF; abundance: many; v_gene: TRBV6-2/TRBV6-3; d_gene: .; j_gene: TRBJ1-1
CDR3nt: TGTGCCAGCAGCTTGGCTGTTAATTCACCCCTCCACTTT; CDR3aa: CASSLAVNSPLHF; abundance: once; v_gene: TRBV5-5; d_gene: .; j_gene: TRBJ1-6
CDR3nt: TGTGCCAGCAGCCAATTCCCCCAGGGAAGACACGAGCAGTACTTC; CDR3aa: CASSQFPQGRHEQYF; abundance: .; v_gene: TRBV4-2; d_gene: .; j_gene: TRBJ2-7
CDR3nt: TGTGCCAGCACGACCGGACTAGCGGGGGATCGTACCGGGGAGCTGTTTTTT; CDR3aa: CASTTGLAGDRTGELFF; abundance: many; v_gene: TRBV2; d_gene: TRBD2; j_gene: TRBJ2-2
CDR3nt: TGTGCCAGCAGCCCACGTCCCGGGACAGGGGCCAGCAATGGAAACACCATATATTTT; CDR3aa: CASSPRPGTGASNGNTIYF; abundance: .; v_gene: TRBV7-2; d_gene: TRBD1; j_gene: TRBJ1-3
CDR3nt: TGTGCCAGCAGCTCCGCCGGGACAAAGGGTCGCACAGATACGCAGTATTTT; CDR3aa: CASSSAGTKGRTDTQYF; abundance: many; v_gene: TRBV11-2; d_gene: .; j_gene: TRBJ2-3
CDR3nt: TGTGCCAGCAGCTTAGGACAAACTGAGCAGTTCTTC; CDR3aa: CASSLGQTEQFF; abundance: many; v_gene: TRBV7-2; d_gene: .; j_gene: TRBJ2-1
CDR3nt: TGTGCCAGCAGCCTCGGGGGCTCTAGGGAAAAACTGTTTTTT; CDR3aa: CASSLGGSREKLFF; abundance: many; v_gene: TRBV2; d_gene: .; j_gene: TRBJ1-4
CDR3nt: TGCAGTGCCAAACTCATTTGGAGGGGTTTGAACGAGCAGTACTTC; CDR3aa: CSAKLIWRGLNEQYF; abundance: .; v_gene: TRBV20-1; d_gene: .; j_gene: TRBJ2-7
CDR3nt: TGTGCCAGCAGTTACAGGGAGGGGGATTCACCCCTCCACTTT; CDR3aa: CASSYREGDSPLHF; abundance: many; v_gene: TRBV7-2; d_gene: .; j_gene: TRBJ1-6
CDR3nt: TGTGCCAGCAGTGTAGAGGGGACAGGAGGCTATGGCTACACCTTC; CDR3aa: CASSVEGTGGYGYTF; abundance: many; v_gene: TRBV6-1; d_gene: TRBD1; j_gene: TRBJ1-2
CDR3nt: TGTGCCAGCAGAAATAGCGGGAGAGGGGATACGCAGTATTTT; CDR3aa: CASRNSGRGDTQYF; abundance: few; v_gene: TRBV5-4; d_gene: TRBD2; j_gene: TRBJ2-3